This TCR beta chain was obtained from a study of Graves' ophthalmopathy and Graves' hyperthyroidism. Study-level results: Ophthalmopathy progression predictions by the model showed about 75% specificity and approximately 67% sensitivity. Ophthalmopathy was separated from stable hyperthyroidism by a 13-signature model with approximately 91% sensitivity and around 81% specificity. Most thyroid-expanded clonotypes exceeding 0.001 frequency were also found in blood.

CDR1 is LGHNA, CDR2 YSLEER, per germline. V lost 3 bases and J lost 9, with 20 bases in between. CDR3 length equals 16 residues. Ophthalmopathy donors showed moderate-to-severe activity, CAS ≥3, NOSPECS ≥4 and a duration under 3 months. Using RNA transcripts, the TCR beta CDR3 regions were amplified. The library came from an HTBI-primed first-round RT-PCR and a second-round multiplex PCR. TCRdb processed the multiplex PCR reads anew with MiXCR; each CDR3 protein has one entry. The table includes roughly 700,000 distinct CDR3 sequences, 40% detected once. Remarks on this clonotype: Its antigen is not identified.

Source material: peripheral blood. This receptor was identified in an adult man with Graves' ophthalmopathy. The chain is built from TRBV4-3 and TRBJ2-2, with D perhaps matching TRBD1 (6 bases). CDR3 amino acids: CASSHPGSGDVRELFF. The CDR3, as DNA: TGCGCCAGCAGCCATCCGGGCTCAGGGGATGTCAGGGAGCTGTTTTTT.